Many counts were recorded for the clone carrying this T cell receptor (beta chain). Its target is unknown. TCRdb re-called the 5' RACE reads through MiXCR, storing one row per CDR3 protein. The data contain 55,000 to 70,000 distinct CDR3 sequences, roughly 3.9% of them singletons. These data originate in a study of neurological immune-mediated disorders. Study observations and caveats: Grouping of repertoires by phylogeny put those of 18 of 34 multiple sclerosis patients into a single related-CDR3 cluster, a possible signature.

Germline CDR1 and CDR2: SGHRS and YFSETQ. This CDR3 contains 14 residues. Trimming cost V 4 bases and J 5 bases, with 16 bases left between them. This sequence joins TRBV5-1 and TRBJ2-7, with a tentative D call TRBD2 (7 bases). This receptor was taken from a man between 25 and 39 years old with multiple sclerosis. Material for sequencing was PBMCs. DNA for the CDR3: TGCGCCAGCAGCCACCAGGGAGGGGGTAACGAGCAGTACTTC. This codes for CASSHQGGGNEQYF.